This passage covers 27 T cell receptor beta chains from one sample sequenced in a study of cytomegalovirus exposure and HLA in healthy donors. PCR employed 60 Vbeta and 13 Jbeta primers. Method: immunoSEQ multiplex PCR; TCRdb's copy keeps in-frame clones and lacks some. The sample includes about 120,000 clones, around 80% of them seen just once. The specimen sequenced was PBMCs. These TCRs come from a woman aged 18-30 years in good health and CMV-seropositive.

V usage is TRBV6-6 and J usage is TRBJ2-3; tentative D call: TRBD1 (8 bases). Germline V gene data show CDR1 as MNHNY and CDR2 as SVGAGI (reference sequence). The V end lost 10 bases, the J end lost 3 bases, and 14 bases lay between the germline ends. The CDR3 is made up of 13 amino acids. The chain's CDR3 is CATEQGGTDTQYF. In DNA, the CDR3 is TGTGCCACCGAACAGGGGGGGACAGATACGCAGTATTTT.

The rearrangement uses TRBV7-6 and TRBJ2-1; 11 nucleotides agree with TRBD2. Germline V CDR1 and CDR2: SGHVS, FNYEAQ. The CDR3 runs to 16 residues. Trimming at V came to 5 bases and at J to 2 bases, leaving 5 bases not matched to a gene. Here the CDR3 DNA reads TGTGCCAGCAGCCTACTAGCGGGAGTAACCTACAATGAGCAGTTCTTC. Protein sequence: CASSLLAGVTYNEQFF.

The V gene is TRBV6-1, the J gene TRBJ1-1; D may be TRBD1 (6 bases). The germline V gene has CDR1 MNHNS and CDR2 SASEGT. The CDR3 covers 13 residues. The V gene lost 6 bases and the J gene lost 3 bases, with 11 bases spanning the gap. CDR3: CASRLQGDTEAFF. CDR3 coding DNA: TGTGCCAGCAGGTTACAGGGCGACACTGAAGCTTTCTTT.

The gene calls are TRBV19 and TRBJ1-2, with a possible D match to TRBD1 (5 bases). Trimming shortened V by 7 bases and J by 3 bases, and 24 bases separated the two germline ends. The CDR3 runs to 17 residues. Germline values: CDR1 LNHDA, CDR2 SQIVND (reference sequence). The CDR3 DNA sequence: TGTGCCAGTATAGCCAAGACATCGGACACGCACCACTATGGCTACACCTTC. Amino acids: CASIAKTSDTHHYGYTF. Filled out from reference TRBV19 and TRBJ1-2, the complete variable domain reads DGGITQSPKYLFRKEGQNVTLSCEQNLNHDAMYWYRQDPGQGLRLIYYSQIVNDFQKGDIAEGYSVSREKKESFPLTVTSAQKNPTAFYLCASIAKTSDTHHYGYTFGSGTRLTVV.

This chain joins TRBV18 and TRBJ2-7; no clear D. V lost 2 bases and J lost 1, with 6 bases in between. CDR3 length: 13 residues. In germline, CDR1 is KGHSH, CDR2 LQKENI. CDR3 loop: CASSPDQSYEQYF. CDR3 nucleotide sequence: TGTGCCAGCTCACCAGATCAGTCCTACGAGCAGTACTTC.

A single count supports this clone. The chain couples TRBV19 to TRBJ2-3; TRBD2 might be the D (7 bases). This CDR3 has 13 residues. Germline V gene lookup returns CDR1 LNHDA and CDR2 SQIVND (reference sequence). The V end lost 8 bases, the J end lost 6 bases, and 15 bases lay between the germline ends. The CDR3: CASGWGGGDTQYF. The CDR3 nucleotides are TGTGCCAGTGGATGGGGGGGCGGCGATACGCAGTATTTT.

This chain joins TRBV5-1 and TRBJ1-2, with 7 bases aligning to TRBD1. The CDR3 length is 14 residues. V lost 3 bases to trimming and J lost 2 bases; unmatched junction nucleotides: 4. Looked up from germline, CDR1 is SGHRS and CDR2 is YFSETQ. The CDR3 loop reads CASSSGQRNYGYTF. The CDR3, as DNA: TGCGCCAGCAGCTCGGGACAGAGAAACTATGGCTACACCTTC. Using reference TRBV5-1 and TRBJ1-2 for the parts outside the CDR3, the full variable domain is KAGVTQTPRYLIKTRGQQVTLSCSPISGHRSVSWYQQTPGQGLQFLFEYFSETQRNKGNFPGRFSGRQFSNSRSEMNVSTLELGDSALYLCASSSGQRNYGYTFGSGTRLTVV.

The V gene is TRBV5-8, the J gene TRBJ1-3, with a possible D match to TRBD1 (5 bases). This CDR3 has 15 amino acids. The ends were cut back, 3 bases at V and 2 bases at J, with 12 bases in the middle. Looked up from germline, CDR1 is SGHTS and CDR2 is YDEGEE. The CDR3 bases are TGTGCCAGCAGCTCGCGGGGCGACCCTGGAAACACCATATATTTT. This codes for CASSSRGDPGNTIYF.

The J gene is TRBJ2-3, the V gene TRBV15; the match to TRBD1 covers 7 bases. Losses at the gene ends were 3 bases for V and 2 bases for J; bases not matched to a gene: 8. This CDR3 comprises 16 residues. The germline CDR1 and CDR2 sequences are LNHNV and YYDKDF (reference sequence). The CDR3 DNA reads as TGTGCCACCAGCAGGGGTCAGGGGGTAATCACAGATACGCAGTATTTT. It translates to CATSRGQGVITDTQYF.

This chain links TRBV5-4 with TRBJ1-6; 8 nucleotides match TRBD1. Per the germline V gene, CDR1 is SGHNT and CDR2 is YYREEE (reference sequence). V was clipped by 4 bases and J by 9 bases; unmatched bases: 9. This CDR3 has 15 residues. CDR3 in amino acids: CASSALTGDISPLHF. The CDR3 bases are TGTGCCAGCAGCGCCTTGACAGGGGATATTTCACCCCTCCACTTT.

V gene TRBV5-6 combines with J gene TRBJ2-1; D perhaps matches TRBD2 (5 bases). Germline V gives CDR1 SGHDT, CDR2 YYEEEE. The ends were cut back, 4 bases at V and 13 bases at J, with 18 bases in the middle. The CDR3 contains 13 residues. The DNA of the CDR3 is TGTGCCAGCAGCATCGGACGGTGGCGGGTACAGTTCTTC. This translates into CASSIGRWRVQFF.

This clone turned up a few times. The gene calls are TRBV6-6 and TRBJ1-1; 7 nucleotides line up with TRBD1. CDR1 is MNHNY and CDR2 is SVGAGI in the germline V gene (reference sequence). The trim removed 7 bases at V and 1 base at J, leaving 3 bases unmatched. The CDR3 contains 13 residues. In nucleotides, the CDR3 is TGTGCCAGCATCGGACAGGCGAACACTGAAGCTTTCTTT. Its protein product is CASIGQANTEAFF.

The J gene is TRBJ2-3, the V gene TRBV5-1; D is uncertain. The germline V gene has CDR1 SGHRS and CDR2 YFSETQ. V was clipped by 7 bases and J by 6 bases, with 9 bases between them. The CDR3 extends over 11 amino acids. In nucleotides, the CDR3 is TGCGCCAGCTCCATCGGGGATACGCAGTATTTT. This gives the protein CASSIGDTQYF.

J is TRBJ1-2 and V is TRBV9, with 10 nucleotides matching TRBD1. V was clipped by 1 base and J by 4 bases; unmatched bases: 16. Germline CDR1 and CDR2: SGDLS and YYNGEE. The CDR3 is 19 residues long. In DNA form, the CDR3 reads TGTGCCAGCAGCGTAAACGTTAACCCCGACAGGGGGCTTGGCTATGGCTACACCTTC. It yields the protein CASSVNVNPDRGLGYGYTF.

This chain uses TRBV27 with TRBJ1-6; 7 positions agree with TRBD1. Trimming at V came to 6 bases and at J to 8 bases, leaving 4 bases not matched to a gene. Per germline, CDR1 MNHEY and CDR2 SMNVEV (reference sequence). The CDR3 extends over 13 amino acids. The DNA for the CDR3 is TGTGCCAGCAGCCCAACAGGGGATTCACCCCTCCACTTT. Protein sequence: CASSPTGDSPLHF.

The chain carries TRBV6-1 and TRBJ2-3; 7 bases are a match to TRBD2. With 7 bases clipped from V and 5 bases from J, the junction kept 6 bases outside the gene matches. The germline CDR1 and CDR2 sequences are MNHNS and SASEGT. The CDR3 sequence is 13 residues long. For the CDR3, the DNA is TGTGCCAGCATGCGACTAGCCGGAGATACGCAGTATTTT. It specifies CASMRLAGDTQYF.

The table lists this clone with a count of one. This chain joins TRBV30 and TRBJ2-1, with TRBD2 matching over 8 bases. Trimming at V came to 5 bases and at J to 9 bases, leaving 18 bases not matched to a gene. CDR1 is GTSNPN, CDR2 SVGIG, per germline (reference sequence). The CDR3 extends over 16 amino acids. CDR3 loop: CAWFLPGTRVDGEQFF. In DNA, the CDR3 is TGTGCCTGGTTTCTCCCCGGGACTAGAGTTGATGGTGAGCAGTTCTTC.

This clone was counted a few times. V usage is TRBV28 and J usage is TRBJ2-1; 7 bases fit TRBD2. Germline CDR1 and CDR2: MDHEN and SYDVKM. The CDR3 is made up of 14 amino acids. V shed 8 bases and J 4 bases; nucleotides not matched to a gene: 8. In DNA, the CDR3 is TGTGCCAGCGTCCCGGGGGGAGGGTACAATGAGCAGTTCTTC. Encoded protein: CASVPGGGYNEQFF.

This chain joins TRBV10-3 and TRBJ2-3; the D gene is possibly TRBD1 (6 bases). Trimming stripped 6 bases from V and 0 bases from J, with 28 bases between. The CDR3 extends over 20 amino acids. Germline lookup yields CDR1 ENHRY and CDR2 SYGVKD. The DNA for the CDR3 is TGTGCCATCAGCGCGGACAGTGTGAGGGACACACTATTTAGCACAGATACGCAGTATTTT. It encodes CAISADSVRDTLFSTDTQYF.

The chain uses TRBV5-1 and TRBJ1-4; 7 bases match TRBD1. Germline CDR1 reads SGHRS; CDR2 reads YFSETQ. The CDR3 is made up of 15 amino acids. Unmatched junction bases numbered 3, after V lost 4 bases and J lost 0 bases. The CDR3 spells CASSADRATNEKLFF. In DNA form, the CDR3 reads TGCGCCAGCAGCGCTGACAGGGCAACTAATGAAAAACTGTTTTTT.

In DNA, the CDR3 is TGTGCCAGCAGTGACCAGTGGCAGGGGAACACCGGGGAGCTGTTTTTT. Translated, it gives CASSDQWQGNTGELFF. The chain has TRBV6-4 and TRBJ2-2; maybe TRBD1 (5 bases). The length of the CDR3 is 16 residues. Trimming stripped 2 bases from V and 1 base from J, with 11 bases between. Germline assignment: CDR1 MRHNA and CDR2 SNTAGT.

CDR3 amino acids: CARSPSTGGETEAFF. As DNA, the CDR3 is TGTGCCAGAAGCCCCTCGACAGGGGGAGAGACTGAAGCTTTCTTT. The rearrangement uses TRBV5-3 and TRBJ1-1; 9 nucleotides line up with TRBD1. TRBV5-3 is identified as an open reading frame with a role that is uncertain. The CDR3 runs to 15 residues. After removal of 4 bases from V and 5 bases from J, the junction contained 9 bases not matched to a gene.

The chain is built from TRBV7-6 and TRBJ1-2, with D possibly matching TRBD1 (6 bases). Germline loops: CDR1 SGHVS, CDR2 FNYEAQ. The CDR3 length is 14 residues. Trimming cost V 5 bases and J 7 bases, with 17 bases left between them. The CDR3 sequence: CASSHEQGFSGYTF. In nucleotides, the CDR3 is TGTGCCAGCAGCCACGAACAGGGATTCTCTGGCTACACCTTC.

This chain links TRBV4-1 with TRBJ2-5; possibly TRBD1 for D (6 bases). V lost 4 bases, J lost 2 bases, and 20 bases lay in between. This CDR3 has 17 amino acids. Germline CDR1 and CDR2: MGHRA and YSYEKL. CDR3 sequence: CASSPPQGWNPQETQYF. The CDR3 region has the DNA TGCGCCAGCAGCCCACCTCAGGGGTGGAATCCGCAAGAGACCCAGTACTTC.

Comment on this clone: The sample contains more than one DNA sequence encoding this CDR3. V and J are TRBV19 and TRBJ1-2, with 8 positions matching TRBD1. Germline V gene lookup returns CDR1 LNHDA and CDR2 SQIVND (reference sequence). The CDR3 is 12 amino acids. With 6 bases clipped from V and 5 bases from J, the junction kept 2 bases outside the gene matches. CDR3 nucleotide sequence: TGTGCCAGTAGCCGACAGGGGTATGGCTACACCTTC. Translated, it gives CASSRQGYGYTF. Based on the CDR3 plus reference TRBV19 and TRBJ1-2, the full variable domain is DGGITQSPKYLFRKEGQNVTLSCEQNLNHDAMYWYRQDPGQGLRLIYYSQIVNDFQKGDIAEGYSVSREKKESFPLTVTSAQKNPTAFYLCASSRQGYGYTFGSGTRLTVV.

This sequence joins TRBV30 and TRBJ2-7, with D possibly matching TRBD1 (6 bases). The CDR3 is made up of 14 amino acids. Trimming took 3 bases from V and 3 from J, leaving 15 bases between them. Germline values: CDR1 GTSNPN, CDR2 SVGIG (reference sequence). The CDR3 loop reads CAWSMRQENYEQYF. CDR3 DNA: TGTGCCTGGAGCATGAGACAGGAAAACTACGAGCAGTACTTC. The whole variable domain, filled in from reference TRBV30 and TRBJ2-7, reads SQTIHQWPATLVQPVGSPLSLECTVEGTSNPNLYWYRQAAGRGLQLLFYSVGIGQISSEVPQNLSASRPQDRQFILSSKKLLLSDSGFYLCAWSMRQENYEQYFGPGTRLTVT.

The table lists this clone with a few counts. CDR3 nucleotides: TGTGCCAGCAGCCACGCAGGGCGGGCTTTCTTT. Protein: CASSHAGRAFF. The chain is built from TRBV14 and TRBJ1-1; D may be TRBD1 (5 bases). V was shortened by 3 bases and J by 11 bases, with 10 bases between the two germline ends. The V gene's germline CDR1 is SGHDN and CDR2 FVKESK. The CDR3 has 11 amino acids.